These T cell receptor beta chains were read from a single sample in a study of graft-versus-host responses after intestinal transplantation. These receptors' antigens are unknown. This table comes from immunoSEQ multiplex PCR, and its TCRdb copy is limited to in-frame clones, with some not included. The sample has tens of thousands of clones; about 93% are singletons. The sequencing here drew on unstimulated CD8+ T cells sorted from spleen or lymph node cells, taken before intestinal transplant. These receptors all come from a human donor who received an intestinal transplant. Both conserved end residues are part of each CDR3. A D gene is named only where the DNA matches it firmly. Size is stated for part of the rows, as once, few or many counts, or as a class when the clone is expanded.

TRBJ2-3	.	.	TRBV27	14	TGTGCCAGCAGTCCAGGGGCGATGACAGATACGCAGTATTTT	CASSPGAMTDTQYF
TRBJ2-7	once	TRBD1	TRBV19	15	TGTGCCAGTAGTATCGTGACAGGGGGCACCTACGAGCAGTACTTC	CASSIVTGGTYEQYF
TRBJ1-2	.	.	TRBV30	13	TGTGCCTGGAGAGACAGGTCTAACTATGGCTACACCTTC	CAWRDRSNYGYTF
TRBJ1-6	.	TRBD1	TRBV6-4	15	TGTGCCAGCAGTGACTCTGCAGGGGGCCATTCACCCCTCCACTTT	CASSDSAGGHSPLHF
TRBJ2-5	.	TRBD2	TRBV29-1	13	TGCAGCTCAGGGACTAGCGTAGGAGAGACCCAGTACTTC	CSSGTSVGETQYF
TRBJ1-1	.	.	TRBV7-9	11	TGTGCCAGCAGCCGGAACACTGAAGCTTTCTTT	CASSRNTEAFF
TRBJ1-2	.	TRBD1	TRBV15	15	TGTGCCACCAGCAGGCCCGGCACAGGGGTTTATGGCTACACCTTC	CATSRPGTGVYGYTF
TRBJ2-7	.	.	TRBV30	13	TGTGCCTGGAGTCCCGGGACATACTACGAGCAGTACTTC	CAWSPGTYYEQYF
TRBJ2-2	.	TRBD1	TRBV7-9	17	TGTGCCAGCAGCTCCGATAGGGACAGGGTTGTGGACGGGGAGCTGTTTTTT	CASSSDRDRVVDGELFF
TRBJ1-2	.	.	TRBV30	14	TGTGCCTGGAAATCCGGGTATAATAACTATGGCTACACCTTC	CAWKSGYNNYGYTF
TRBJ1-1	.	.	TRBV6-5	11	TGTGCCAGCAGTTATCAGGGTTGGGCTTTCTTT	CASSYQGWAFF
TRBJ2-5	.	TRBD2	TRBV6-5	15	TGTGCCAGCAGTGGGGGTAGCGGGGTTAGGGAGACCCAGTACTTC	CASSGGSGVRETQYF
TRBJ2-1	.	.	TRBV4-3	15	TGCGCCAGCAGCCAAGATCGGAGCTCCTACAATGAGCAGTTCTTC	CASSQDRSSYNEQFF
TRBJ1-4	.	TRBD1	TRBV10-3	16	TGTGCCATCAGTGACTTACAGGGGGCAGATAATGAAAAACTGTTTTTT	CAISDLQGADNEKLFF
TRBJ1-1	.	TRBD1	TRBV7-6	14	TGTGCCAGCAGCTCAGGGACAGGGTACACTGAAGCTTTCTTT	CASSSGTGYTEAFF
TRBJ1-1	few	TRBD1	TRBV7-2	11	TGTGCCAGCAGCCCAGGGGGCTCGGCTTTCTTT	CASSPGGSAFF
TRBJ1-2	once	.	TRBV27	13	TGTGCCAGCAGTTTACTCGGCGGGAGCGGCTACACCTTC	CASSLLGGSGYTF
TRBJ1-2	.	.	TRBV7-9	16	TGTGCCAGCAGCTTGCCGACAGCCACAGCTAACTATGGCTACACCTTC	CASSLPTATANYGYTF
TRBJ1-4	.	TRBD1	TRBV4-3	15	TGCGCCAGCAGCCAAGATAGGCAGGGGGCAGAAAAACTGTTTTTT	CASSQDRQGAEKLFF
TRBJ1-6	.	.	TRBV19	15	TGTGCCAGTAGTATAGCGCTAGGGGGTAATTCACCCCTCCACTTT	CASSIALGGNSPLHF
TRBJ2-7	.	.	TRBV10-2	11	TGCGCCAGCAGTGCGGGATACGAGCAGTACTTC	CASSAGYEQYF
TRBJ1-5	.	TRBD1	TRBV27	15	TGTGCCAGCAGTTTATCGCAGGGGGCCGGTCAGCCCCAGCATTTT	CASSLSQGAGQPQHF
TRBJ2-1	once	.	TRBV5-6	13	TGTGCCAGCAGCTCGACTCCCAACAATGAGCAGTTCTTC	CASSSTPNNEQFF
TRBJ1-4	.	TRBD1	TRBV4-1	19	TGCGCCAGCAGCCAAGATTACGACAGGGGGCTGATAGCTAATGAAAAACTGTTTTTT	CASSQDYDRGLIANEKLFF
TRBJ2-5	.	.	TRBV30	13	TGTGCCTGGAGTGCAGGGGAACCAGAGACCCAGTACTTC	CAWSAGEPETQYF
TRBJ2-3	.	TRBD2	TRBV9	16	TGTGCCAGCAGCGTAGTCCCTAGCGGGGGGGCTGATACGCAGTATTTT	CASSVVPSGGADTQYF
TRBJ2-1	.	TRBD2	TRBV10-2	16	TGCGCCAGCAGTGAGGATAGCGGGGGGGCGAAGAATGAGCAGTTCTTC	CASSEDSGGAKNEQFF
TRBJ1-2	.	TRBD1	TRBV19	17	TGTGCCAGTAGTATAGATCTCCCAGCAGGGGGCGACTATGGCTACACCTTC	CASSIDLPAGGDYGYTF
TRBJ2-5	.	.	TRBV5-4	13	TGTGCCAGCAGCTTCGGAGGGGGCGAGACCCAGTACTTC	CASSFGGGETQYF
TRBJ2-7	.	.	TRBV7-4	13	TGTGCCAGCAGCTTAGGACATACCTACGAGCAGTACTTC	CASSLGHTYEQYF
TRBJ1-2	.	TRBD1	TRBV19	15	TGTGCCAGTAGTATTAGTCACAGGGGGAACTATGGCTACACCTTC	CASSISHRGNYGYTF
TRBJ2-1	.	TRBD2	TRBV6-6	14	TGTGCCGGAAAAACGGGGGGGCCGGACAATGAGCAGTTCTTC	CAGKTGGPDNEQFF
TRBJ1-2	.	TRBD1	TRBV4-1	14	TGCGCCAGCAGCCCAGAGACAGGGAGCTATGGCTACACCTTC	CASSPETGSYGYTF
TRBJ1-1	.	.	TRBV7-9	13	TGTGCCAGCAGCTTAATGGCGGTGTCGGAAGCTTTCTTT	CASSLMAVSEAFF
TRBJ1-3	.	.	TRBV29-1	12	TGCAGCGTTCCGGGGTCTGGAAACACCATATATTTT	CSVPGSGNTIYF
TRBJ2-7	.	TRBD1	TRBV7-6	14	TGTGCCAGCAGCTTAGGGGGACAGTCCTACGAGCAGTACTTC	CASSLGGQSYEQYF
TRBJ1-2	.	.	TRBV30	12	TGTGCCTGGAGTGCGGGGGGTGAAGGCTACACCTTC	CAWSAGGEGYTF
TRBJ2-1	.	TRBD2	TRBV5-6	16	TGTGCCAGCAGCTTGGGAGTCGGGGGGGCGGGTAATGAGCAGTTCTTC	CASSLGVGGAGNEQFF
TRBJ2-1	.	.	TRBV2	15	TGTGCCAGCCCCAGTGGGCCCGGCTCCTACAATGAGCAGTTCTTC	CASPSGPGSYNEQFF
TRBJ2-7	.	TRBD2	TRBV4-1	16	TGCGCCAGCAGCCAAGATCTAGCGGGGGACGGGTACGAGCAGTACTTC	CASSQDLAGDGYEQYF
TRBJ2-5	.	.	TRBV4-3	15	TGCGCCAGCAGCCTCGCCTCCGGGGTAGGAGAGACCCAGTACTTC	CASSLASGVGETQYF
TRBJ1-1	.	.	TRBV4-3	13	TGCGCCAGCAGCCAGTCAGTGTACACTGAAGCTTTCTTT	CASSQSVYTEAFF
TRBJ2-1	.	TRBD2	TRBV6-4	15	TGTGCCAGCCTTTGTAGCGGGGGGGCCTACAATGAGCAGTTCTTC	CASLCSGGAYNEQFF
TRBJ1-1	.	.	TRBV19	11	TGTGCCAGTAGTATAGGACTAGAAGCTTTCTTT	CASSIGLEAFF
TRBJ1-5	few	.	TRBV6-5	13	TGTGCCAGCAGTGCACAGTTCTCACTGCCCCAGCATTTT	CASSAQFSLPQHF
TRBJ2-2	.	TRBD2	TRBV7-9	14	TGTGCCAGCCTGACTAGCGCGAACACCGGGGAGCTGTTTTTT	CASLTSANTGELFF
TRBJ1-1	.	.	TRBV20-1	11	TGCAGTGCTAGAGATCCGGCTGAAGCTTTCTTT	CSARDPAEAFF
TRBJ2-6	once	.	TRBV21-1	16	TGTGCCAGCCGACGGGACAGTGGATCTGGGGCCAACGTCCTGACTTTC	CASRRDSGSGANVLTF
TRBJ2-1	.	TRBD2	TRBV27	16	TGTGCCAGCAGTTTACGGGGGCGGGGGGCCTACAATGAGCAGTTCTTC	CASSLRGRGAYNEQFF
TRBJ1-2	.	.	TRBV4-3	13	TGCGCCAGCAGCCAAGATCTAGTCTCTGGCTACACCTTC	CASSQDLVSGYTF
TRBJ2-7	.	.	TRBV19	14	TGTGCCAGTAGTATGAAGTCCAGGGTCCACGAGCAGTACTTC	CASSMKSRVHEQYF
TRBJ2-2	.	TRBD1	TRBV7-9	12	TGTGCAGGGGGCCTAAACACCGGGGAGCTGTTTTTT	CAGGLNTGELFF